This is a list of T cell receptor beta chains from one sample in a study of cytomegalovirus exposure and HLA in healthy donors. Some clones are missing from TCRdb's copy, which holds only in-frame ones; the method was immunoSEQ multiplex PCR. This sample contains under 150,000 clones. The source material was PBMCs. The receptor source for this set is a woman between 40 and 50 years old in good health and CMV-seronegative. CDR3s include the opening cysteine and the closing phenylalanine or tryptophan. D genes are given only for firm matches.

V,D,J,DNA,CDR3
TRBV19,.,TRBJ1-2,TGTGCCAGTATAGGACTTTACTATGGCTACACCTTC,CASIGLYYGYTF
TRBV19,.,TRBJ2-3,TGTGCCAGTAGTTCCCCGACTAGGTTTGCCGCAGATACGCAGTATTTT,CASSSPTRFAADTQYF
TRBV4-1,.,TRBJ1-1,TGCGCCAGCAGCCAAGTGCAGGGTTTGAACACTGAAGCTTTCTTT,CASSQVQGLNTEAFF
TRBV29-1,.,TRBJ1-2,TGCAGCGCTAACCCTCAGGGGTCTAACTATGGCTACACCTTC,CSANPQGSNYGYTF
TRBV6-5,TRBD1,TRBJ1-6,TGTGCCAGCAGCCGCCGGGACAGGGGTAATTCACCCCTCCACTTT,CASSRRDRGNSPLHF
TRBV10-3,TRBD1,TRBJ1-4,TGTGCCGTAAGACCCAGGACAGGGAGTGAAAAACTGTTTTTT,CAVRPRTGSEKLFF
TRBV9,.,TRBJ1-2,TGTGCCAGCAGCGTTGAGGAGGGAGGTGGCTACACCTTC,CASSVEEGGGYTF
TRBV7-2,.,TRBJ2-2,TGTGCCAGCAGTCTCACTAGAAGCAGCGGGGAGCTGTTTTTT,CASSLTRSSGELFF
TRBV4-1,.,TRBJ1-3,TGCGCCTGCCGGGATTCTGGAAACACCATATATTTT,CACRDSGNTIYF
TRBV5-1,.,TRBJ1-1,TGCGCCAGCAGCTACGGACTGACGAACACTGAAGCTTTCTTT,CASSYGLTNTEAFF
TRBV6-5,.,TRBJ1-2,TGTGCCAGCAGTTACTCGTCCGGGGGGAACTATGGCTACACCTTC,CASSYSSGGNYGYTF
TRBV15,.,TRBJ1-5,TGTGCCACCAGCGAAGCCCCGGGTCGATTCCAGCATTTT,CATSEAPGRFQHF
TRBV5-8,TRBD1,TRBJ1-5,TGTGCCAGCACCAACAGGCAGGGGGATCAGCCCCAGCATTTT,CASTNRQGDQPQHF
TRBV2,TRBD1,TRBJ1-6,TGTGCCAGCAGGGGGACAGGGAACAGGACACCCCTCCACTTT,CASRGTGNRTPLHF
TRBV7-3,.,TRBJ2-2,TGTGCCAGCAGCTTAAGGGGAGGAGTGGTCACCGGGGAGCTGTTTTTT,CASSLRGGVVTGELFF
TRBV18,.,TRBJ1-1,TGTGCCAGCTCACCCGGGAAGAACACTGAAGCTTTCTTT,CASSPGKNTEAFF
TRBV5-4,.,TRBJ2-7,TGTGCCAGCAGCTTGACGGGAGTCAACGAGCAGTACTTC,CASSLTGVNEQYF
TRBV19,TRBD1,TRBJ1-2,TGTGCCAGTAGTACGGACAGGCGAAGGGGCTACACCTTC,CASSTDRRRGYTF
TRBV7-3,TRBD1,TRBJ2-5,TGTGCCAGCAGCCCCCGGACAGGCGGAGAGACCCAGTACTTC,CASSPRTGGETQYF
TRBV6-5,.,TRBJ1-1,TGTGCCAGCAGCCGCGGGGAGTCGGAAGCTTTCTTT,CASSRGESEAFF
TRBV2,.,TRBJ1-6,TGTGCCAGCAGTTTCGGGTTGGGAGGCGCAGCCGGTCCCCTCCACTTT,CASSFGLGGAAGPLHF
TRBV7-2,TRBD1,TRBJ1-1,TGTGCCAGCAGCTTAGGCGCAGGGGGCACTGAAGCTTTCTTT,CASSLGAGGTEAFF